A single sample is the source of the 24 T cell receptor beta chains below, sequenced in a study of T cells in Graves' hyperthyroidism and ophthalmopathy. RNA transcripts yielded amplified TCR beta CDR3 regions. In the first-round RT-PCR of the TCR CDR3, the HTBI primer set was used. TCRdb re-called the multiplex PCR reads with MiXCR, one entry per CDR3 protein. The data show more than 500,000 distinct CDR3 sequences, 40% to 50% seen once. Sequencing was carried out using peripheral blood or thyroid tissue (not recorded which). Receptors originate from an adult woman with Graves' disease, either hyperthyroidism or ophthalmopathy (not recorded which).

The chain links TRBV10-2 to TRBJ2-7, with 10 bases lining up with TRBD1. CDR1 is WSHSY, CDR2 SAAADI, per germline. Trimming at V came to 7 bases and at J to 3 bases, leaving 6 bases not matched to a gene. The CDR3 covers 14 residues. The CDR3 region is CASTWTGGSYEQYF. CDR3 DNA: TGCGCCAGCACCTGGACAGGGGGTAGCTACGAGCAGTACTTC.

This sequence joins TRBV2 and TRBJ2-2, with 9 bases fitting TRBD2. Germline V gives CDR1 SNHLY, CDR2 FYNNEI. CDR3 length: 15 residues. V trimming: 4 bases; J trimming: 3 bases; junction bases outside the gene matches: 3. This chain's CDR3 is CASSGAGGHTGELFF. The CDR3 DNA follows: TGTGCCAGCAGTGGGGCGGGAGGGCACACCGGGGAGCTGTTTTTT.

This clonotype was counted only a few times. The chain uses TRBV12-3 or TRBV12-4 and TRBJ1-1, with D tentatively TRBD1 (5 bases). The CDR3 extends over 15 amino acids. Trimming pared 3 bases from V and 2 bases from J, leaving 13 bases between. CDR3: CASSLARRGNTEAFF. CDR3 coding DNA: TGTGCCAGCAGTTTGGCCAGGAGGGGAAACACTGAAGCTTTCTTT.

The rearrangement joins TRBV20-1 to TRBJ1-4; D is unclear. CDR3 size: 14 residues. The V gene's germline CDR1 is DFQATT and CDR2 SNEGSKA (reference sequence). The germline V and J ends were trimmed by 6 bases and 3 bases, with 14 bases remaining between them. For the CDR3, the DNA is TGCAGTGCCGTTCCCGGTTGGTCTAATGAAAAACTGTTTTTT. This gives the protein CSAVPGWSNEKLFF.

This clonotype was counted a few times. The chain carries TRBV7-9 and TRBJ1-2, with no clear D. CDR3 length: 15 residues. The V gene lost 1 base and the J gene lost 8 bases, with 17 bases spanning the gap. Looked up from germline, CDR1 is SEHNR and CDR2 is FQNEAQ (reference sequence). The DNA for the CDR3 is TGTGCCAGCAGCTTAGAAGGCCTACCCTTGAGGGGCTACACCTTC. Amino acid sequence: CASSLEGLPLRGYTF.

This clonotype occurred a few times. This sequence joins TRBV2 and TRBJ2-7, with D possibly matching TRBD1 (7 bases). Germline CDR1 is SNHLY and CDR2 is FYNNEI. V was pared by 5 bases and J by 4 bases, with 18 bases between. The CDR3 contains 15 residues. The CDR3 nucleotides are TGTGCCAGCAGTCTCACCGGAGGGGGCGAATACGAGCAGTACTTC. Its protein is CASSLTGGGEYEQYF.

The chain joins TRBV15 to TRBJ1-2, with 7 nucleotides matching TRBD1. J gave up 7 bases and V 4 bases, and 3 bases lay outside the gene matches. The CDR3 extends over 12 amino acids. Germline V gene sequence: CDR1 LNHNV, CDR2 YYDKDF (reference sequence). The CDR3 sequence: CATSTRTGGYTF. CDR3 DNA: TGTGCCACCAGCACGAGGACAGGTGGCTACACCTTC.

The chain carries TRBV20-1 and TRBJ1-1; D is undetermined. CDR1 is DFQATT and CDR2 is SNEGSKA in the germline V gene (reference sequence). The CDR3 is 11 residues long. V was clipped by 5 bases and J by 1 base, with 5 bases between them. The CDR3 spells CSAGSNTEAFF. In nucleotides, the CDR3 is TGCAGTGCTGGCTCGAACACTGAAGCTTTCTTT.

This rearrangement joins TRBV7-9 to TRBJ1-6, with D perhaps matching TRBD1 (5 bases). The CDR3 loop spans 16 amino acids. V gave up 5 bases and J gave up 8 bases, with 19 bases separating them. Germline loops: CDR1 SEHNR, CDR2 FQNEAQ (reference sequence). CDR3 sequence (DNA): TGTGCCAGCAGCCCCCCTTCGGGGGGAGTCGATTCACCCCTCCACTTT. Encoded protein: CASSPPSGGVDSPLHF.

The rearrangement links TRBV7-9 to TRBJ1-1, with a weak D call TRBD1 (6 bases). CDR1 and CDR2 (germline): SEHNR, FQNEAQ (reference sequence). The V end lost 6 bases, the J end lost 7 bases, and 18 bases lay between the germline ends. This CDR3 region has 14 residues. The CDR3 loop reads CASSDFQGLSEAFF. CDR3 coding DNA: TGTGCCAGCAGTGATTTTCAGGGGTTAAGTGAAGCTTTCTTT.

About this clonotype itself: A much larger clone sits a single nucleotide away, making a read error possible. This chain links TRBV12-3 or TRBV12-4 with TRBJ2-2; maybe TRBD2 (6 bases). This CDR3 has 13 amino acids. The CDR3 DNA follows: TGTGCCAGCAGGATTACTAGCACCGGGGAGCCGTTTTTT. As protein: CASRITSTGEPFF.

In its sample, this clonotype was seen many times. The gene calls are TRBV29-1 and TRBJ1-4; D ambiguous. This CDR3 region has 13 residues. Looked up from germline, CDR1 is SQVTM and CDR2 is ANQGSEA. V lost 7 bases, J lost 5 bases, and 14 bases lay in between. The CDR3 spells CSAQRAANEKLFF. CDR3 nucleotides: TGCAGCGCTCAGAGGGCCGCGAATGAAAAACTGTTTTTT.

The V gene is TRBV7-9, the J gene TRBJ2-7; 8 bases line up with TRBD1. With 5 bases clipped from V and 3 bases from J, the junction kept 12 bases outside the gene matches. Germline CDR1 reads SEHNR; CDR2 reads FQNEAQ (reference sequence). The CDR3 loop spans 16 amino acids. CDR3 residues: CASSRIAQGAYYEQYF. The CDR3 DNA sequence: TGTGCCAGCAGCCGAATTGCGCAGGGGGCTTACTACGAGCAGTACTTC.

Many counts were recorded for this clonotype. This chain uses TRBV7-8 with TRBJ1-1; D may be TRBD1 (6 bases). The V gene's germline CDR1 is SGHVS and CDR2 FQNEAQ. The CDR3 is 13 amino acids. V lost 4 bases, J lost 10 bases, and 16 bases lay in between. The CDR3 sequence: CASSSDNRALAFF. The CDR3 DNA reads TGTGCCAGCAGCTCCGACAACAGGGCGCTAGCTTTCTTT.

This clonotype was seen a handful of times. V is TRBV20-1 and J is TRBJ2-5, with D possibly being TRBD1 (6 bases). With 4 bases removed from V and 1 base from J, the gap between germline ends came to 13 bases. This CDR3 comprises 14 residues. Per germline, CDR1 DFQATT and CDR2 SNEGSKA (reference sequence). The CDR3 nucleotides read TGCAGTGCTATGACAGGTTCAGGCCAAGAGACCCAGTACTTC. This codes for CSAMTGSGQETQYF.

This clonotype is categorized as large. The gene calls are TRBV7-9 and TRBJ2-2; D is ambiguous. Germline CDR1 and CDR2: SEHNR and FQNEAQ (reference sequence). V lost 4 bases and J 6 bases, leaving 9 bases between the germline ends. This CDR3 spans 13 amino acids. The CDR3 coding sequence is TGTGCCAGCAGCTCCGGTCCTCCCGGGGAGCTGTTTTTT. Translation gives CASSSGPPGELFF.

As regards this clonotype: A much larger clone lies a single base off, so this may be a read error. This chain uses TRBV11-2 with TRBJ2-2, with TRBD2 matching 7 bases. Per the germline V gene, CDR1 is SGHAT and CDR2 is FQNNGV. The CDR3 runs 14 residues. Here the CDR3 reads CASRPSGNTGELLF. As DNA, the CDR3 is TGTGCCAGCAGACCTAGCGGTAACACCGGGGAGCTGCTTTTT.

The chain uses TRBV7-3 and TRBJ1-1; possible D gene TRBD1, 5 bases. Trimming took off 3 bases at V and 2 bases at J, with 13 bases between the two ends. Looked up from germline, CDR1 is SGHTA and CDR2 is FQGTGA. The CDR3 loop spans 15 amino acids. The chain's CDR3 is CASSLAGGFNTEAFF. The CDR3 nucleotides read TGTGCCAGCAGCTTGGCGGGGGGATTTAACACTGAAGCTTTCTTT.

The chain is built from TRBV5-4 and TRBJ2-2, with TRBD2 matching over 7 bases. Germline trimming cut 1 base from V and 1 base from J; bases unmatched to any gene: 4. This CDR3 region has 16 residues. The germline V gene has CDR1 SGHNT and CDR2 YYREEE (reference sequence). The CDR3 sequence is CASSLLASGNTGELFF. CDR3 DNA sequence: TGTGCCAGCAGCTTGTTAGCTAGCGGGAACACCGGGGAGCTGTTTTTT.

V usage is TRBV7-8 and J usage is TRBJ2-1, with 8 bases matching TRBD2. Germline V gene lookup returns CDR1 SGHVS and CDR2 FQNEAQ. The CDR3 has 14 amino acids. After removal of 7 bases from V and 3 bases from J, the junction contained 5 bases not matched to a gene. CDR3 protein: CASILAGLYNEQFF. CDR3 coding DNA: TGTGCCAGCATTCTAGCGGGCCTCTACAATGAGCAGTTCTTC.

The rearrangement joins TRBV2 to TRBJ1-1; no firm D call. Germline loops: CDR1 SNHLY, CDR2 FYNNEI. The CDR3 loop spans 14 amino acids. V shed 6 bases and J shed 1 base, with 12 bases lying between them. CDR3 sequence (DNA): TGTGCCAGCAGATTGAACAGCAGGAACACTGAAGCTTTCTTT. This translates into CASRLNSRNTEAFF.

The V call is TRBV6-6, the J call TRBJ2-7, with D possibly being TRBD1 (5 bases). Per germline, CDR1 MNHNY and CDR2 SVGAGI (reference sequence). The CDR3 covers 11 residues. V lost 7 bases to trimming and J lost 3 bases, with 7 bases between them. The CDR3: CASNRGYEQYF. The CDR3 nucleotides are TGTGCCAGCAATAGGGGCTACGAGCAGTACTTC.

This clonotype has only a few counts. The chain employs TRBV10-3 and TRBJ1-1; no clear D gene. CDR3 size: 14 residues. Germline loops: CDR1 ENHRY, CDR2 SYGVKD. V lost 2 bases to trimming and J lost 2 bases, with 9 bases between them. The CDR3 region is CAISEPSFNTEAFF. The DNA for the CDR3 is TGTGCCATCAGTGAGCCCTCATTCAACACTGAAGCTTTCTTT.

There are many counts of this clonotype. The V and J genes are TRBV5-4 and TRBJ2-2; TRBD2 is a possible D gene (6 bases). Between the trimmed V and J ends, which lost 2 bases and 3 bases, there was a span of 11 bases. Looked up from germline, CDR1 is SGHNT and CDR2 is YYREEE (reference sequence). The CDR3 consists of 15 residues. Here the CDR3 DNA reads TGTGCCAGCAGCTTAGCACTAGCCGACACCGGGGAGCTGTTTTTT. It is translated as CASSLALADTGELFF.